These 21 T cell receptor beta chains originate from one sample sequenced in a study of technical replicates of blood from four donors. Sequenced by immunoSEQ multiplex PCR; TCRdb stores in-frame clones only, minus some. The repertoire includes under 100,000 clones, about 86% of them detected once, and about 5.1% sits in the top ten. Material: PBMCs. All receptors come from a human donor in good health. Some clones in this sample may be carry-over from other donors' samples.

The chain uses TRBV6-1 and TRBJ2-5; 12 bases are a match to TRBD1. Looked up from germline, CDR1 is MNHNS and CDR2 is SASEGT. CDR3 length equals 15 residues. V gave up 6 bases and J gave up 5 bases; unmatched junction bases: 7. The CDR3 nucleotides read TGTGCCAGCAGCGGGACAGGGGGCTGGAGGGAGACCCAGTACTTC. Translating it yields CASSGTGGWRETQYF.

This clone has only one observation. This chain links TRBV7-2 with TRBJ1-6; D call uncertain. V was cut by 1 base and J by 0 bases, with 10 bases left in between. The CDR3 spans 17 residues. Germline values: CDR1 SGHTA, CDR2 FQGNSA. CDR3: CASSLVRVSSYNSPLHF. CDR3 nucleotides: TGTGCCAGCAGCTTAGTGCGGGTTAGCTCCTATAATTCACCCCTCCACTTT.

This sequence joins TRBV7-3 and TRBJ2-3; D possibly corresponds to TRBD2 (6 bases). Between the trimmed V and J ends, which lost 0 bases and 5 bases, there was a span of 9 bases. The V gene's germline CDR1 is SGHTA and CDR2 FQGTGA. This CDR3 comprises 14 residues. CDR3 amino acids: CASSLTGREDTQYF. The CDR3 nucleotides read TGTGCCAGCAGCTTAACAGGGCGGGAAGATACGCAGTATTTT.

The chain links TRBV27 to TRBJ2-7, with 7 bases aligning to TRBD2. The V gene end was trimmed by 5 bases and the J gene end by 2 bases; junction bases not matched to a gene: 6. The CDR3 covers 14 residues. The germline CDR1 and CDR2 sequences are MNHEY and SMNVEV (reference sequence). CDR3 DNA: TGTGCCAGCAGTCTAAGGGGAGGGACCTACGAGCAGTACTTC. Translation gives CASSLRGGTYEQYF.

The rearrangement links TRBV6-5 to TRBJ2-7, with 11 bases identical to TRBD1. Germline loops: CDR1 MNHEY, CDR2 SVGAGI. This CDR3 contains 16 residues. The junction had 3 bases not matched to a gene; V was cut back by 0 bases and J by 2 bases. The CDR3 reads CASSYSGTGGTYEQYF. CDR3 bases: TGTGCCAGCAGTTACTCGGGGACAGGGGGGACCTACGAGCAGTACTTC.

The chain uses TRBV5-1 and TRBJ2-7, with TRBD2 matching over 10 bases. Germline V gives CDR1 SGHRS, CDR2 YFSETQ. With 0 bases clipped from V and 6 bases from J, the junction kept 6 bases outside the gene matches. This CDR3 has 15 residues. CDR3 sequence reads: CASSLGLAGASEQYF. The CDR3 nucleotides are TGCGCCAGCAGCTTGGGGCTAGCGGGGGCGAGCGAGCAGTACTTC. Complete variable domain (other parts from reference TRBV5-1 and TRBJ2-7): KAGVTQTPRYLIKTRGQQVTLSCSPISGHRSVSWYQQTPGQGLQFLFEYFSETQRNKGNFPGRFSGRQFSNSRSEMNVSTLELGDSALYLCASSLGLAGASEQYFGPGTRLTVT.

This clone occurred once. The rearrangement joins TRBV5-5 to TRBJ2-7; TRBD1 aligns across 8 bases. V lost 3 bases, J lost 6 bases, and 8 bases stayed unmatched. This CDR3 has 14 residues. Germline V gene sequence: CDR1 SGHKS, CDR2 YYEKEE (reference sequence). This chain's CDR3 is CASSWGPDRGEQYF. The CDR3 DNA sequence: TGTGCCAGCAGCTGGGGGCCCGACAGGGGCGAGCAGTACTTC. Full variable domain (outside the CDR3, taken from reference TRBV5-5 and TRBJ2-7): DAGVTQSPTHLIKTRGQQVTLRCSPISGHKSVSWYQQVLGQGPQFIFQYYEKEERGRGNFPDRFSARQFPNYSSELNVNALLLGDSALYLCASSWGPDRGEQYFGPGTRLTVT.

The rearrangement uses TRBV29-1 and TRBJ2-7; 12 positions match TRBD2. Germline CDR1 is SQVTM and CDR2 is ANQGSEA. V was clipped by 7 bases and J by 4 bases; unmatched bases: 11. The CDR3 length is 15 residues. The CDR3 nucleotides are TGCAGCGGAAGACTAGCGGGGGAAAGAGGATACGAGCAGTACTTC. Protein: CSGRLAGERGYEQYF.

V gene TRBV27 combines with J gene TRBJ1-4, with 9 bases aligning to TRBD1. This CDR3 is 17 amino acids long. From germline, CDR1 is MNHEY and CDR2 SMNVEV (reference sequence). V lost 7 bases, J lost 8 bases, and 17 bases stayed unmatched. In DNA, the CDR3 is TGTGCCAGCAAGAGGGCCCAGGGGGGACAGGGTGGGGAAAAACTGTTTTTT. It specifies CASKRAQGGQGGEKLFF.

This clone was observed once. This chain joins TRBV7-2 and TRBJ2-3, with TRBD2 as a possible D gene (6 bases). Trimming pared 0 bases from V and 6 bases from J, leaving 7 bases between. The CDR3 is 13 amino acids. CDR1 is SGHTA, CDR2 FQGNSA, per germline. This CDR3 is CASSLAREDTQYF. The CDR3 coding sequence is TGTGCCAGCAGCTTAGCTCGGGAGGATACGCAGTATTTT.

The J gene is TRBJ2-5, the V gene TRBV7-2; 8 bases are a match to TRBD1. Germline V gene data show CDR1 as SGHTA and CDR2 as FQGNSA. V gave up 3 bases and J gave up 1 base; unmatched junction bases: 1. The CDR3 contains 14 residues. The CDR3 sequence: CASSLDRVQETQYF. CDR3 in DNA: TGTGCCAGCAGCTTGGACAGGGTCCAAGAGACCCAGTACTTC.

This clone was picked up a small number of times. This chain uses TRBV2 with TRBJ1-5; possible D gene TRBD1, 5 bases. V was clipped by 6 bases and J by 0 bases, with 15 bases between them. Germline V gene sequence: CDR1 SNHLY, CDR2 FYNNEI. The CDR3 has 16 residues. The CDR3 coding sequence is TGTGCCAGCAGAGACCCTCAGGGTTATAGCAATCAGCCCCAGCATTTT. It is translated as CASRDPQGYSNQPQHF.

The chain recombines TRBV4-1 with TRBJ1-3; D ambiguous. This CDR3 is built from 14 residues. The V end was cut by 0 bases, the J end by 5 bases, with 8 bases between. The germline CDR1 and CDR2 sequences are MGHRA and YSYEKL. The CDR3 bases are TGCGCCAGCAGCCAAGATGAACAGAGAAACACCATATATTTT. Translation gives CASSQDEQRNTIYF.

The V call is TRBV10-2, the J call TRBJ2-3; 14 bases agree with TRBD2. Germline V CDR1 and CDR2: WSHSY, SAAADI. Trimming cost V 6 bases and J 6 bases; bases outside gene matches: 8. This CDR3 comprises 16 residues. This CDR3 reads CASSEGTSGSQDTQYF. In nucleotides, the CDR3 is TGCGCCAGCAGCGAAGGGACTAGCGGGAGTCAGGATACGCAGTATTTT.

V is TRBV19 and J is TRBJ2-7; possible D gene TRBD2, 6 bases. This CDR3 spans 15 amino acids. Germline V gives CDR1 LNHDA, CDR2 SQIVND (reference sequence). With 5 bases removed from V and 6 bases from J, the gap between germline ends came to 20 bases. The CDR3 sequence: CASSVTGTAPLEQYF. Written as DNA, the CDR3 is TGTGCCAGTAGTGTGACCGGGACTGCCCCCCTCGAGCAGTACTTC.

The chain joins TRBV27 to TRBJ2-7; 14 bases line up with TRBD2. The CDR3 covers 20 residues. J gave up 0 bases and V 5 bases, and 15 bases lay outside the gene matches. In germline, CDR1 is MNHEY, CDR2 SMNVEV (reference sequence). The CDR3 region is CASSGFRLAGGSRSSYEQYF. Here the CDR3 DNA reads TGTGCCAGCAGTGGGTTCCGACTAGCGGGAGGGTCCAGGAGCTCCTACGAGCAGTACTTC.

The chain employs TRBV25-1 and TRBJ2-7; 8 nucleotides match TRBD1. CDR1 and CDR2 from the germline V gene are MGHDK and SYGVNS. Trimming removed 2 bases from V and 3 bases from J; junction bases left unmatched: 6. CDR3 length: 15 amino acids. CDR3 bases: TGTGCCAGCAGTGAAGGGACAGGTCCGGACTACGAGCAGTACTTC. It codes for CASSEGTGPDYEQYF.

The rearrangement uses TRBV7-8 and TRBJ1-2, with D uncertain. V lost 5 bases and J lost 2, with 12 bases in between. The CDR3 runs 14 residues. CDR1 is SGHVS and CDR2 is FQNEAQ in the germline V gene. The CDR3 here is CASSPRGRNYGYTF. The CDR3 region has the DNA TGTGCCAGCAGCCCACGAGGGCGCAACTATGGCTACACCTTC.

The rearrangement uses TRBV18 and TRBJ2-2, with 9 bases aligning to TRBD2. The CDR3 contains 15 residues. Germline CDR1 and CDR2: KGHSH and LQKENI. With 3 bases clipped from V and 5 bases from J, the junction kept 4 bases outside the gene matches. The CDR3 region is CASSPLAGNTGELFF. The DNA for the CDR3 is TGTGCCAGCTCACCGCTAGCGGGAAATACCGGGGAGCTGTTTTTT.

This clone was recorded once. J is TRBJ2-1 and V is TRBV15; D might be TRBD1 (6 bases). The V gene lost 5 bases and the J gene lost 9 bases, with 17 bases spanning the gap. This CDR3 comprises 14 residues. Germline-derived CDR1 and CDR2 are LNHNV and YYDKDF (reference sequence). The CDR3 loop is CATSLPGVWSEQFF. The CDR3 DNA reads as TGTGCCACCAGCCTACCAGGGGTATGGTCTGAGCAGTTCTTC. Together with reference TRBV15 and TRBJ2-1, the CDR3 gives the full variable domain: DAMVIQNPRYQVTQFGKPVTLSCSQTLNHNVMYWYQQKSSQAPKLLFHYYDKDFNNEADTPDNFQSRRPNTSFCFLDIRSPGLGDTAMYLCATSLPGVWSEQFFGPGTRLTVL.

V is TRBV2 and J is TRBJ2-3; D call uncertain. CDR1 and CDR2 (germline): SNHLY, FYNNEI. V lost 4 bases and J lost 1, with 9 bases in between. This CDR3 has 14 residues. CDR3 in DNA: TGTGCCAGCAGTGTTGGCTTACGCACAGATACGCAGTATTTT. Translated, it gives CASSVGLRTDTQYF.